This TCR beta chain was sequenced during a study of beta chain features in type 1 diabetes. A few counts support this clone. The CDR3 consists of 13 residues. V lost 0 bases to trimming and J lost 5 bases, with 7 bases between them. Germline V CDR1 and CDR2: LGHNA, YNFKEQ. Expressed TCRB transcripts were sequenced because the isolated RNA had all been reverse transcribed beforehand. Libraries were prepared by immunoSEQ multiplex PCR; TCRdb keeps only in-frame clonotypes and omits some of them. The table has roughly 450,000 clones, 11% to 15% seen once. The sequenced sample consisted of naive CD4+ T cells from blood. This receptor was obtained from a man younger than 45 in good health. The J gene is TRBJ1-1, the V gene TRBV4-2; no definite D call. The CDR3 is CASSQDLQTEAFF. CDR3 coding DNA: TGTGCCAGCAGCCAAGACCTTCAGACTGAAGCTTTCTTT.